These 4 T cell receptor beta chains share one sample of origin, sequenced in a study of CD8 T cells in ankylosing spondylitis. Points from the study as a whole: A motif in TCR beta, a set of fewer than ten highly homologous variants, appeared characteristic of ankylosing spondylitis blood.

The antigens for these receptors are not known. TCRdb recomputed calls from the 5' RACE reads with MiXCR, one row per CDR3 protein. The sample yields 670,000 or so distinct CDR3 sequences, about 20% seen once. Sequencing was done on a sample of blood, either unsorted or a sorted T cell fraction (not recorded which). The source is a male donor with ankylosing spondylitis.

This rearrangement joins TRBV28 to TRBJ2-7; 7 bases line up with TRBD1. CDR1 MDHEN and CDR2 SYDVKM come from the germline V gene. V dropped 4 bases and J dropped 6; count of bases not matched to a gene: 15. This CDR3 spans 16 amino acids. The CDR3 here is CASSSAHGNRGVEQYF. Here the CDR3 DNA reads TGTGCCAGCAGTTCCGCCCACGGAAACAGGGGAGTCGAGCAGTACTTC.

This chain connects TRBV6-5 to TRBJ2-7; possibly TRBD1 for D (5 bases). The CDR3 contains 14 residues. Germline CDR1 MNHEY, CDR2 SVGAGI. The V gene lost 2 bases and the J gene lost 5 bases, with 13 bases spanning the gap. The CDR3 here is CASSYGAGTHEQYF. The CDR3 coding sequence is TGTGCCAGCAGTTACGGGGCAGGTACCCACGAGCAGTACTTC.

This clonotype was counted only a few times. The chain recombines TRBV11-2 with TRBJ1-1; D is ambiguous. The V end lost 1 base, the J end lost 7 bases, and 10 bases lay between the germline ends. Germline lookup yields CDR1 SGHAT and CDR2 FQNNGV. The CDR3 is made up of 13 amino acids. Here the CDR3 DNA reads TGTGCCAGCAGCTTAGGGATTTTGGGTGAAGCTTTCTTT. Protein: CASSLGILGEAFF.

This CDR3 is CSARGLRGLLTEAFF. Written as DNA, the CDR3 is TGCAGTGCTAGAGGTCTGAGGGGGCTACTCACTGAAGCTTTCTTT. The gene calls are TRBV20-1 and TRBJ1-1, with TRBD1 identical over 7 bases. The CDR3 consists of 15 residues. The V segment lost 1 base and the J segment 4 bases; nucleotides outside the gene matches: 9. CDR1 and CDR2 (germline): DFQATT, SNEGSKA (reference sequence).